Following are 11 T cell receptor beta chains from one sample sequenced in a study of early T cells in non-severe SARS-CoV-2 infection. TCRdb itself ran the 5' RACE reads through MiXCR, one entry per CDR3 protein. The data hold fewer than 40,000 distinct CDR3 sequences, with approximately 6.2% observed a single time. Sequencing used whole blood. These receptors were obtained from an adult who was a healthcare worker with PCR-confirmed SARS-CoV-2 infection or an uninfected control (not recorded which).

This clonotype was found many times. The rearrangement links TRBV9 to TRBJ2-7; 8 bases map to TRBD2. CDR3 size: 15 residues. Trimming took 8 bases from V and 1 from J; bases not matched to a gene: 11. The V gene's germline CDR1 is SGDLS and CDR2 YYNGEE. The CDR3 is CARIPGLGSSYEQYV. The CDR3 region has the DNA TGTGCCAGGATACCGGGACTAGGGTCGTCCTACGAGCAGTACGTC.

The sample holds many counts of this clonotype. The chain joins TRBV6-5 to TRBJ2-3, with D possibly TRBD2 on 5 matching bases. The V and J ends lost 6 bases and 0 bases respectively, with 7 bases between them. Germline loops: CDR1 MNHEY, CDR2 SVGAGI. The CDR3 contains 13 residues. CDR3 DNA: TGTGCCAGCAGGAGAGGGAGCACAGATACGCAGTATTTT. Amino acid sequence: CASRRGSTDTQYF.

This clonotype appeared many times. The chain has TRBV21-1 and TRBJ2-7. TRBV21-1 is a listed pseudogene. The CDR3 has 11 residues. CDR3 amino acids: CASSKLHEQYV. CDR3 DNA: TGTGCCAGCAGCAAGCTTCACGAGCAGTACGTC.

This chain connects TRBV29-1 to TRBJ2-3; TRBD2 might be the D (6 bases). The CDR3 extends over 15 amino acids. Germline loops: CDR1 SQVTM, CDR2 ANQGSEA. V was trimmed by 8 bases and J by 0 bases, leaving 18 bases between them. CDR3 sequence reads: CSSGTFPSSTDTQYF. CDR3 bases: TGCAGCTCTGGGACTTTCCCTTCTAGCACAGATACGCAGTATTTT.

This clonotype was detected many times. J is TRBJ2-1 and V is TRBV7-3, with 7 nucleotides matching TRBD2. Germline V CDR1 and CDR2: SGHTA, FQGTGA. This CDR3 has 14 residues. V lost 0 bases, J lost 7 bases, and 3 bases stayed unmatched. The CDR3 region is CASSLTGGRNEQFF. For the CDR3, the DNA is TGTGCCAGCAGCTTAACGGGAGGGCGAAATGAGCAGTTCTTC.

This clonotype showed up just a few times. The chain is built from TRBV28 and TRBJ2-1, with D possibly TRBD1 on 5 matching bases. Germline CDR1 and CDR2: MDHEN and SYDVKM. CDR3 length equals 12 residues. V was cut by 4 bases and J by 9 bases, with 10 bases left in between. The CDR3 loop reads CASSYIRGEQFF. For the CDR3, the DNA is TGTGCCAGCAGTTACATAAGGGGTGAGCAGTTCTTC.

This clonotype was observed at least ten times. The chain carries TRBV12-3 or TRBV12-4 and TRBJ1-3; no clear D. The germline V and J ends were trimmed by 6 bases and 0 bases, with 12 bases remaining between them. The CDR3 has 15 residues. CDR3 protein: CASRPPVGSGNTIYF. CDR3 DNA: TGTGCCAGCAGGCCGCCAGTAGGCTCTGGAAACACCATATATTTT.

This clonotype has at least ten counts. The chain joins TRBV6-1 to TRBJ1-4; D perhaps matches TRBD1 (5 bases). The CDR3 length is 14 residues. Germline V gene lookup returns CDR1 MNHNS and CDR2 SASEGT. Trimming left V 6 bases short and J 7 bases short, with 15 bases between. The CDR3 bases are TGTGCCAGCAGAAATCCAGGGTTGGGTGAAAAACTGTTTTTT. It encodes CASRNPGLGEKLFF.

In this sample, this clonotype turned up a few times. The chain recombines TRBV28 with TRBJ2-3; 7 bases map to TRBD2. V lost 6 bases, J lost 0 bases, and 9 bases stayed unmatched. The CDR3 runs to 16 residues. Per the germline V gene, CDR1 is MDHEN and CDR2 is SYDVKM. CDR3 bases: TGTGCCAGCAGGCGCCCCCCCGGGGGGAGCACAGATACGCAGTATTTT. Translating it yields CASRRPPGGSTDTQYF.

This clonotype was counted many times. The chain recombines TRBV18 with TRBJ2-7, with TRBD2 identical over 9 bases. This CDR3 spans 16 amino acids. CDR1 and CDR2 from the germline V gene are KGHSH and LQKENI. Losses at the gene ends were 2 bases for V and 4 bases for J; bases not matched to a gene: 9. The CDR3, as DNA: TGTGCCAGCTCACCAAATGTCGGTAGCGGGAGTTACGAGCAGTACGTC. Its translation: CASSPNVGSGSYEQYV.

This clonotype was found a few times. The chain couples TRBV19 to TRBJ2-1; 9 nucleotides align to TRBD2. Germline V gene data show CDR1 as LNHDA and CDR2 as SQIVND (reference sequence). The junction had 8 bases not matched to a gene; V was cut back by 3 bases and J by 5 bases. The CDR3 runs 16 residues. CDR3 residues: CASSMSGGSINNEQFF. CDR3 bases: TGTGCCAGTAGTATGAGCGGGGGGTCTATTAACAATGAGCAGTTCTTC.